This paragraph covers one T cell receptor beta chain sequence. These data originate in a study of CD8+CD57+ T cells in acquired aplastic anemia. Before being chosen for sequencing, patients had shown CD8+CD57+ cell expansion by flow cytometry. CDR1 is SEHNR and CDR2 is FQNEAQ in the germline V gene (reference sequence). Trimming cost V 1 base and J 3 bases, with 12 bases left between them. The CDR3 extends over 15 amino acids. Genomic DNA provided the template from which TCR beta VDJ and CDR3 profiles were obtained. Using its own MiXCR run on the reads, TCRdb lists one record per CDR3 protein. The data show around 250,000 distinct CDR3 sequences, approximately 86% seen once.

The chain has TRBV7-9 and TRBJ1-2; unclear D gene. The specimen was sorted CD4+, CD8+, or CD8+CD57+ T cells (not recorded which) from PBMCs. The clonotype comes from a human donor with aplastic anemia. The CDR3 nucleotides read TGTGCCAGCAGCTTAGGGACGGGCAGAGACTATGGCTACACCTTC. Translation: CASSLGTGRDYGYTF.